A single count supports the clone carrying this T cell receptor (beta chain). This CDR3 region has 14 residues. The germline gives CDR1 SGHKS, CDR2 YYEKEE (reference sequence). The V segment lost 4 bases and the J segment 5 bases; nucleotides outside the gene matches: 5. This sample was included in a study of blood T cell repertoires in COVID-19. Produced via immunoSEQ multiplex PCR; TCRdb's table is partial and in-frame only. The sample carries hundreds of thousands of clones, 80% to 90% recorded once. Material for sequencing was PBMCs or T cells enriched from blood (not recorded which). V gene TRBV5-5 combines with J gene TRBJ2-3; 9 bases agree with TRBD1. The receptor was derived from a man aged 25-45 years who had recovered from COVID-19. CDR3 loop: CASSRDRERDTQYF. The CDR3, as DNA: TGTGCCAGCAGCCGGGACAGGGAAAGAGATACGCAGTATTTT.